These 6 T cell receptor beta chains came from one sample sequenced in a study of cytomegalovirus exposure and HLA in healthy donors. TCRdb's table, derived via immunoSEQ multiplex PCR, lists solely in-frame clones and lacks some. The repertoire has roughly 250,000 clones, 85% to 90% of them found once; the top ten carry roughly 0.38%. The specimen sequenced was PBMCs. The receptor set was obtained from a woman aged 18-29 years in good health and CMV-seronegative.

Details on this clone: This sample also contains other DNA sequences that code for the same CDR3. The chain joins TRBV6-5 to TRBJ1-5; D gene unclear. Germline V gene lookup returns CDR1 MNHEY and CDR2 SVGAGI. The ends were cut back, 2 bases at V and 1 base at J, with 6 bases in the middle. CDR3 length: 14 residues. The CDR3 coding sequence is TGTGCCAGCAGTTACGGTGGCAGCAATCAGCCCCAGCATTTT. This codes for CASSYGGSNQPQHF.

The V and J genes are TRBV18 and TRBJ2-5; TRBD2 might be the D (6 bases). The CDR3 runs 14 residues. With 3 bases removed from V and 2 bases from J, the gap between germline ends came to 10 bases. Germline values: CDR1 KGHSH, CDR2 LQKENI. The CDR3 nucleotides are TGTGCCAGCTCACCCTGGAGGGGACAAGAGACCCAGTACTTC. Translating gives CASSPWRGQETQYF.

V usage is TRBV6-6 and J usage is TRBJ2-3; D remains ambiguous. CDR3 length: 12 residues. Germline CDR1 MNHNY, CDR2 SVGAGI (reference sequence). V lost 6 bases to trimming and J lost 3 bases, with 7 bases between them. The CDR3 DNA is TGTGCCAGCAGCCAGATAACAGATACGCAGTATTTT. Its translation is CASSQITDTQYF.

The chain has TRBV5-4 and TRBJ1-1; tentatively, D is TRBD1 (6 bases). This CDR3 spans 15 amino acids. CDR1 is SGHNT and CDR2 is YYREEE in the germline V gene (reference sequence). V was shortened by 3 bases and J by 6 bases, with 18 bases between the two germline ends. The CDR3 protein is CASSYEQGEYAEAFF. The CDR3, as DNA: TGTGCCAGCAGCTATGAACAGGGAGAGTACGCTGAAGCTTTCTTT. The whole variable domain, filled in from reference TRBV5-4 and TRBJ1-1, reads ETGVTQSPTHLIKTRGQQVTLRCSSQSGHNTVSWYQQALGQGPQFIFQYYREEENGRGNFPPRFSGLQFPNYSSELNVNALELDDSALYLCASSYEQGEYAEAFFGQGTRLTVV.

The chain couples TRBV28 to TRBJ2-3; 9 bases are shared with TRBD2. V trimming: 9 bases; J trimming: 0 bases; junction bases outside the gene matches: 4. The CDR3 is 14 residues long. Per germline, CDR1 MDHEN and CDR2 SYDVKM. This CDR3 reads CASVSGGSTDTQYF. The CDR3 bases are TGTGCCAGTGTAAGCGGGGGGAGCACAGATACGCAGTATTTT.

The CDR3 region is CASSPPTLTEAFF. As DNA, the CDR3 is TGTGCCAGCAGTCCCCCGACATTAACTGAAGCTTTCTTT. V and J are TRBV28 and TRBJ1-1; D gene uncertain. CDR3 length: 13 amino acids. Deletions cut 5 bases from V and 5 bases from J, with 12 bases between. The germline CDR1 and CDR2 sequences are MDHEN and SYDVKM.